A single sample gave rise to the 20 T cell receptor beta chains below, sequenced in a study of blood T cell repertoires in COVID-19. Sequenced by immunoSEQ multiplex PCR; TCRdb stores in-frame clones only, minus some. The table has 130,000 to 150,000 clones, about 80% seen once. Sequenced: peripheral blood. The source of these receptors is a human donor in a cohort sampled during active COVID-19.

This chain links TRBV11-2 with TRBJ2-2; tentative D call: TRBD1 (6 bases). Germline V gives CDR1 SGHAT, CDR2 FQNNGV. The germline V and J ends were trimmed by 3 bases and 4 bases, with 15 bases remaining between them. The CDR3 contains 16 residues. CDR3: CASSFNRDGSTGELFF. The CDR3 region has the DNA TGTGCCAGCAGCTTCAACAGGGACGGTAGCACCGGGGAGCTGTTTTTT.

The chain carries TRBV4-2 and TRBJ1-3, with D unresolved. V shed 3 bases and J shed 1 base, with 16 bases lying between them. This CDR3 comprises 17 residues. Germline CDR1 and CDR2: LGHNA and YNFKEQ. This CDR3 is CASSQAHVAESGNTIYF. In nucleotides, the CDR3 is TGTGCCAGCAGCCAGGCACACGTTGCGGAATCTGGAAACACCATATATTTT.

The rearrangement uses TRBV27 and TRBJ2-2; 7 nucleotides agree with TRBD2. The CDR3 is 14 residues long. V gave up 7 bases and J gave up 7 bases; unmatched junction bases: 9. Germline CDR1 and CDR2: MNHEY and SMNVEV (reference sequence). For the CDR3, the DNA is TGTGCCAGCACCTGGGGGGGGTCTGTCGGGGAGCTGTTTTTT. Amino acid sequence: CASTWGGSVGELFF.

The chain carries TRBV7-3 and TRBJ2-2; a weak D match, TRBD2 (6 bases). V shed 3 bases and J shed 2 bases, with 13 bases lying between them. This CDR3 comprises 16 residues. Germline loops: CDR1 SGHTA, CDR2 FQGTGA. In nucleotides, the CDR3 is TGTGCCAGCAGCTTCTATGGGGGAGGAAACACCGGGGAGCTGTTTTTT. Its protein is CASSFYGGGNTGELFF.

The gene calls are TRBV28 and TRBJ2-5; maybe TRBD2 (6 bases). The germline V gene has CDR1 MDHEN and CDR2 SYDVKM. The ends were cut back, 4 bases at V and 1 base at J, with 7 bases in the middle. This CDR3 spans 13 amino acids. The DNA for the CDR3 is TGTGCCAGCAGTTCCGGGGGCCAAGAGACCCAGTACTTC. This gives the protein CASSSGGQETQYF.

In this sample, this clone turned up a few times. This chain joins TRBV5-1 and TRBJ2-2, with TRBD1 as a possible D gene (5 bases). The CDR3 extends over 14 amino acids. Trimming pared 6 bases from V and 0 bases from J, leaving 9 bases between. Germline lookup yields CDR1 SGHRS and CDR2 YFSETQ. The chain's CDR3 is CASKQESNTGELFF. CDR3 nucleotide sequence: TGCGCCAGCAAACAGGAGTCGAACACCGGGGAGCTGTTTTTT.

This chain links TRBV7-2 with TRBJ1-4; 8 bases are a match to TRBD1. CDR1 is SGHTA and CDR2 is FQGNSA in the germline V gene. The CDR3 totals 17 residues. V gave up 1 base and J gave up 7 bases; unmatched junction bases: 11. The CDR3 nucleotides read TGTGCCAGCAGCTTAGAAATAGAACAGGGGGGGAGTGAAAAACTGTTTTTT. Translation gives CASSLEIEQGGSEKLFF.

The chain is built from TRBV6-1 and TRBJ2-7; 10 bases are a match to TRBD2. The CDR3 is 17 amino acids. Germline trimming cut 0 bases from V and 4 bases from J; bases unmatched to any gene: 9. Per germline, CDR1 MNHNS and CDR2 SASEGT. In DNA form, the CDR3 reads TGTGCCAGCAGTGAAGCTCGGAGTAGCGGGAGGTTATACGAGCAGTACGTC. It encodes CASSEARSSGRLYEQYV.

This chain connects TRBV2 to TRBJ2-7; unclear D gene. Germline V lookup: CDR1 SNHLY, CDR2 FYNNEI. The V gene lost 4 bases and the J gene lost 4 bases, with 5 bases spanning the gap. This CDR3 is built from 11 residues. CDR3 sequence reads: CASSGEYEQYV. The CDR3 DNA sequence: TGTGCCAGCAGTGGCGAATACGAGCAGTACGTC.

This clone showed up just a few times. The CDR3 DNA reads as TGTGCCAGCAGCGTCCAGGGGACCCCCAGGCTGTTCTTC. Protein sequence: CASSVQGTPRLFF. The rearrangement joins TRBV9 to TRBJ2-1; perhaps TRBD1 as D (6 bases). This CDR3 spans 13 amino acids. V was clipped by 2 bases and J by 15 bases, with 18 bases between them. CDR1 and CDR2 (germline): SGDLS, YYNGEE.

CDR3 residues: CASSQTSGGYIQYF. The CDR3 DNA reads TGTGCCAGCAGCCAGACTAGCGGGGGTTACATTCAGTACTTC. This chain joins TRBV7-2 and TRBJ2-4, with TRBD2 matching 12 bases. CDR1 and CDR2 (germline): SGHTA, FQGNSA. The CDR3 loop spans 14 amino acids. J gave up 8 bases and V 5 bases, and 4 bases lay outside the gene matches.

This chain links TRBV10-2 with TRBJ2-2; D gene unclear. The CDR3 spans 14 residues. Germline lookup yields CDR1 WSHSY and CDR2 SAAADI. Trimming left V 3 bases short and J 4 bases short, with 9 bases between. The CDR3 region is CASSDRRGTGELFF. The CDR3 DNA reads TGCGCCAGCAGTGACCGGCGAGGCACCGGGGAGCTGTTTTTT.

The chain employs TRBV19 and TRBJ2-5, with D perhaps matching TRBD2 (6 bases). The CDR3 runs to 15 residues. V lost 3 bases to trimming and J lost 2 bases, with 13 bases between them. The germline CDR1 and CDR2 sequences are LNHDA and SQIVND (reference sequence). The CDR3 sequence is CASSIGGGRQETQYF. In nucleotides, the CDR3 is TGTGCCAGTAGTATCGGGGGAGGCAGACAAGAGACCCAGTACTTC.

The rearrangement joins TRBV18 to TRBJ1-4; TRBD1 matches at 9 bases. The CDR3 covers 14 residues. After removal of 6 bases from V and 6 bases from J, the junction contained 5 bases not matched to a gene. In germline, CDR1 is KGHSH, CDR2 LQKENI. CDR3 nucleotides: TGTGCCAGCTCCAGGACAGGGGAAGATGAAAAACTGTTTTTT. It translates to CASSRTGEDEKLFF.

The rearrangement uses TRBV6-4 and TRBJ2-2, with a tentative D call TRBD1 (6 bases). The CDR3 spans 14 residues. Trimming shortened V by 4 bases and J by 3 bases, and 9 bases separated the two germline ends. CDR1 is MRHNA, CDR2 SNTAGT, per germline. The CDR3 DNA sequence: TGTGCCAGCAGTGGAACAGGGCACACCGGGGAGCTGTTTTTT. As protein: CASSGTGHTGELFF.

The chain combines TRBV4-2 with TRBJ2-3; 9 nucleotides agree with TRBD2. With V trimmed by 1 base and J by 2 bases, 4 bases remained unmatched. This CDR3 region has 16 residues. The V gene's germline CDR1 is LGHNA and CDR2 YNFKEQ. The CDR3 loop reads CASSQGAGGTTDTQYF. For the CDR3, the DNA is TGTGCCAGCAGCCAAGGGGCGGGGGGGACCACAGATACGCAGTATTTT.

CDR3 coding DNA: TGTGCCAGCAGTGAAGCGCTTCAGGGTGCGGGGGATTATCAGCCCCAGCATTTT. Protein product: CASSEALQGAGDYQPQHF. J is TRBJ1-5 and V is TRBV2; perhaps TRBD1 as D (5 bases). The CDR3 totals 18 residues. Trimming took 0 bases from V and 5 from J, leaving 20 bases between them. Germline V gives CDR1 SNHLY, CDR2 FYNNEI.

The V call is TRBV18, the J call TRBJ1-2; TRBD1 is a possible D gene (6 bases). Germline V gene lookup returns CDR1 KGHSH and CDR2 LQKENI. This CDR3 has 12 residues. The germline V and J ends were trimmed by 8 bases and 7 bases, with 14 bases remaining between them. The CDR3 loop is CASELDRSGYTF. The CDR3 region has the DNA TGTGCCAGCGAACTTGACAGGTCTGGCTACACCTTC. Full variable domain (rest looked up from reference TRBV18 and TRBJ1-2): NAGVMQNPRHLVRRRGQEARLRCSPMKGHSHVYWYRQLPEEGLKFMVYLQKENIIDESGMPKERFSAEFPKEGPSILRIQQVVRGDSAAYFCASELDRSGYTFGSGTRLTVV.

CDR3 residues: CASSPDDRGWGEQFF. CDR3 nucleotides: TGTGCCAGCTCACCAGACGACAGGGGGTGGGGTGAGCAGTTCTTC. The chain carries TRBV18 and TRBJ2-1; 9 bases fit TRBD1. The J segment lost 9 bases and the V segment lost 2 bases, leaving 8 bases of the junction unmatched. CDR1 is KGHSH and CDR2 is LQKENI in the germline V gene. The CDR3 totals 15 residues.

The CDR3 is CASKIGVTDTQYF. The CDR3 bases are TGTGCCAGCAAAATAGGGGTCACAGATACGCAGTATTTT. The chain has TRBV5-6 and TRBJ2-3, with D possibly matching TRBD1 (5 bases). The CDR3 totals 13 residues. Germline CDR1 SGHDT, CDR2 YYEEEE. With 6 bases removed from V and 2 bases from J, the gap between germline ends came to 10 bases.